Each of the 30 T cell receptor beta chains below was sequenced from the same sample in a study of T cell responses to AZD1222 COVID-19 vaccine. Sequenced by immunoSEQ multiplex PCR; TCRdb stores in-frame clones only, minus some. The sample holds around 77,000 clones; around 86% are singletons and the top ten take roughly 2.7%. The sequences come from peripheral blood, collected on day 0 of AZD1222 vaccination. All receptors come from an adult in good health.

V gene TRBV19 combines with J gene TRBJ2-7; D not certain. Trimming cost V 5 bases and J 5 bases, with 13 bases left between them. The V gene's germline CDR1 is LNHDA and CDR2 SQIVND (reference sequence). The CDR3 totals 13 residues. The CDR3 nucleotides read TGTGCCAGTAGTCCCCGACACTTCGACGAGCAGTACTTC. It specifies CASSPRHFDEQYF.

This chain connects TRBV7-9 to TRBJ1-2, with TRBD1 as a possible D gene (6 bases). Trimming took 5 bases from V and 4 from J, leaving 23 bases between them. Germline V gene lookup returns CDR1 SEHNR and CDR2 FQNEAQ (reference sequence). CDR3 length equals 17 residues. CDR3 loop: CASSQPPRQDPIYGYTF. The CDR3 coding sequence is TGTGCCAGCAGCCAACCCCCCCGACAGGACCCGATCTATGGCTACACCTTC.

V is TRBV27 and J is TRBJ2-7, with 7 nucleotides matching TRBD2. With V trimmed by 0 bases and J by 4 bases, 6 bases remained unmatched. CDR3 length equals 15 residues. The germline gives CDR1 MNHEY, CDR2 SMNVEV (reference sequence). CDR3 region: CASSLSASGIYEQYF. The CDR3, as DNA: TGTGCCAGCAGTTTATCGGCTAGCGGAATTTACGAGCAGTACTTC.

The chain has TRBV6-2 or TRBV6-3 and TRBJ2-5; a weak D match, TRBD1 (6 bases). The CDR3 runs to 14 residues. Germline CDR1 MNHEY, CDR2 SVGEGT. Trimming took 6 bases from V and 1 from J, leaving 12 bases between them. This CDR3 reads CASSMGAAQETQYF. The CDR3 nucleotides are TGTGCCAGCAGCATGGGGGCGGCCCAAGAGACCCAGTACTTC.

The chain has TRBV4-2 and TRBJ2-7, with 9 bases that match TRBD1. This CDR3 is 16 amino acids long. After removal of 4 bases from V and 5 bases from J, the junction contained 12 bases not matched to a gene. Germline CDR1 and CDR2: LGHNA and YNFKEQ. In DNA, the CDR3 is TGTGCCAGCAGCCCAGAAACACAGGGGGCAGGGAACGAGCAGTACTTC. This codes for CASSPETQGAGNEQYF.

This chain uses TRBV5-1 with TRBJ2-7; the D is unclear. CDR1 is SGHRS and CDR2 is YFSETQ in the germline V gene. Trimming pared 1 base from V and 0 bases from J, leaving 14 bases between. The CDR3 runs to 16 residues. The DNA for the CDR3 is TGCGCCAGCAGCTTGTTCGGGCAGACAAGCTCCTACGAGCAGTACTTC. This translates into CASSLFGQTSSYEQYF.

This rearrangement joins TRBV13 to TRBJ2-5; TRBD2 matches 7 bases. This CDR3 is 16 amino acids long. Losses at the gene ends were 0 bases for V and 1 base for J; bases not matched to a gene: 5. Germline CDR1 and CDR2: PRHDT and FYEKMQ (reference sequence). CDR3 residues: CASSLGPSGIQETQYF. The CDR3 DNA is TGTGCCAGCAGCTTAGGTCCTAGCGGTATCCAAGAGACCCAGTACTTC.

The rearrangement uses TRBV7-3 and TRBJ2-5; either TRBD1 or TRBD2 may fit D (5 bases each). The CDR3 consists of 19 residues. Trimming shortened V by 8 bases and J by 5 bases, and 33 bases separated the two germline ends. Germline values: CDR1 SGHTA, CDR2 FQGTGA. CDR3 in amino acids: CASGSGLGRTKPIRETQYF. The CDR3 DNA reads as TGTGCCAGCGGCTCGGGGCTAGGCCGAACTAAACCGATCCGGGAGACCCAGTACTTC. Together with reference TRBV7-3 and TRBJ2-5, the CDR3 gives the full variable domain: GAGVSQTPSNKVTEKGKYVELRCDPISGHTALYWYRQSLGQGPEFLIYFQGTGAADDSGLPNDRFFAVRPEGSVSTLKIQRTERGDSAVYLCASGSGLGRTKPIRETQYFGPGTRLLVL.

In this sample, this clone turned up a few times. In DNA, the CDR3 is TGCGCCAGCGGAGTAGCGGGAGGGCCGGGCAATGAGCAGTTCTTC. It encodes CASGVAGGPGNEQFF. The V and J genes are TRBV5-1 and TRBJ2-1, with TRBD2 matching over 11 bases. Germline CDR1 reads SGHRS; CDR2 reads YFSETQ. This CDR3 has 15 residues. With 7 bases clipped from V and 6 bases from J, the junction kept 9 bases outside the gene matches.

The chain combines TRBV18 with TRBJ1-2; tentative D call: TRBD1 (5 bases). V lost 3 bases and J 1 base, leaving 12 bases between the germline ends. Germline-derived CDR1 and CDR2 are KGHSH and LQKENI. The CDR3 loop spans 15 amino acids. CDR3 residues: CASSPAGTNNYGYTF. As DNA, the CDR3 is TGTGCCAGCTCACCTGCCGGGACGAATAACTATGGCTACACCTTC.

V is TRBV14 and J is TRBJ1-1; 7 bases match TRBD1. CDR1 and CDR2 (germline): SGHDN, FVKESK. With V trimmed by 3 bases and J by 0 bases, 7 bases remained unmatched. The CDR3 totals 16 residues. Here the CDR3 reads CASSQEGGAMNTEAFF. DNA of the CDR3: TGTGCCAGCAGCCAGGAAGGGGGCGCGATGAACACTGAAGCTTTCTTT.

The chain uses TRBV19 and TRBJ1-2; the D gene is possibly TRBD1 (5 bases). This CDR3 contains 15 residues. V was shortened by 4 bases and J by 1 base, with 13 bases between the two germline ends. The germline V gene encodes CDR1 LNHDA and CDR2 SQIVND (reference sequence). CDR3 loop: CASSTGPSGNYGYTF. As DNA, the CDR3 is TGTGCCAGTAGTACGGGACCTAGCGGTAACTATGGCTACACCTTC.

This clone appeared a single time. The chain carries TRBV10-2 and TRBJ2-7, with unresolved D. The CDR3 is 11 residues long. Trimming removed 3 bases at V and 7 bases at J, with 7 bases between. CDR1 is WSHSY and CDR2 is SAAADI in the germline V gene. In nucleotides, the CDR3 is TGCGCCAGCAGTGAAATTGGGGAGCAGTACTTC. The encoded protein is CASSEIGEQYF.

The V gene is TRBV4-1, the J gene TRBJ2-7; TRBD2 might be the D (5 bases). Germline V gene lookup returns CDR1 MGHRA and CDR2 YSYEKL. The CDR3 runs to 14 residues. V was cut by 4 bases and J by 2 bases, with 12 bases left in between. CDR3 residues: CASSLRSTTYEQYF. CDR3 in DNA: TGCGCCAGCAGCCTCCGATCGACTACCTACGAGCAGTACTTC.

J is TRBJ1-4 and V is TRBV6-5; perhaps TRBD1 as D (5 bases). V gave up 7 bases and J gave up 11 bases, with 17 bases separating them. CDR1 and CDR2 from the germline V gene are MNHEY and SVGAGI. The CDR3 runs 13 residues. The CDR3 reads CASTLYGGGKLFF. Written as DNA, the CDR3 is TGTGCCAGCACCCTATATGGGGGGGGGAAACTGTTTTTT.

This sequence joins TRBV27 and TRBJ2-5; TRBD1 aligns across 8 bases. Germline CDR1 reads MNHEY; CDR2 reads SMNVEV (reference sequence). The CDR3 extends over 14 amino acids. V lost 2 bases and J lost 7; bases outside the gene matches: 6. In nucleotides, the CDR3 is TGTGCCAGCAGTTTAATACAGGGGGATGTGACCCAGTACTTC. It yields the protein CASSLIQGDVTQYF.

This rearrangement joins TRBV15 to TRBJ2-7; a possible D gene is TRBD1 (7 bases). Trimming took off 5 bases at V and 3 bases at J, with 14 bases between the two ends. This CDR3 has 14 residues. From germline, CDR1 is LNHNV and CDR2 YYDKDF (reference sequence). As DNA, the CDR3 is TGTGCCACCAGCGGACAGGAGGGGCTCTACGAGCAGTACTTC. Translation gives CATSGQEGLYEQYF. Complete variable domain (other parts from reference TRBV15 and TRBJ2-7): DAMVIQNPRYQVTQFGKPVTLSCSQTLNHNVMYWYQQKSSQAPKLLFHYYDKDFNNEADTPDNFQSRRPNTSFCFLDIRSPGLGDTAMYLCATSGQEGLYEQYFGPGTRLTVT.

The chain carries TRBV7-9 and TRBJ2-3; 13 bases fit TRBD2. Trimming removed 5 bases from V and 1 base from J; junction bases left unmatched: 9. Germline V gives CDR1 SEHNR, CDR2 FQNEAQ (reference sequence). The CDR3 extends over 18 amino acids. The CDR3 bases are TGTGCCAGCAGCCAGCAACTAGCGGGAGGGCCCGGCACAGATACGCAGTATTTT. This encodes CASSQQLAGGPGTDTQYF.

V and J are TRBV5-4 and TRBJ2-2; D might be TRBD1 or TRBD2, each matching 5 bases. Per the germline V gene, CDR1 is SGHNT and CDR2 is YYREEE (reference sequence). Trimming left V 3 bases short and J 0 bases short, with 9 bases between. This CDR3 has 15 residues. CDR3 sequence: CASSSGPANTGELFF. DNA for the CDR3: TGTGCCAGCAGCTCGGGACCGGCGAACACCGGGGAGCTGTTTTTT.

With regard to this clone: In the same sample, other DNA sequences code for this CDR3. The chain's CDR3 is CASSPSKSEQYF. The CDR3 DNA is TGTGCCAGCAGCCCGAGTAAGAGCGAGCAGTACTTC. This sequence joins TRBV7-8 and TRBJ2-7, with no clear D. The V end was cut by 5 bases, the J end by 6 bases, with 11 bases between. This CDR3 spans 12 amino acids. Germline CDR1 reads SGHVS; CDR2 reads FQNEAQ.

The chain employs TRBV28 and TRBJ1-5, with a tentative D call TRBD1 (5 bases). V lost 7 bases to trimming and J lost 6 bases, with 13 bases between them. The germline V gene encodes CDR1 MDHEN and CDR2 SYDVKM. The CDR3 consists of 13 residues. The CDR3 sequence: CASIPRVTQPQHF. The CDR3 bases are TGTGCCAGCATCCCCAGGGTTACTCAGCCCCAGCATTTT.

This chain connects TRBV28 to TRBJ1-5, with D uncertain. Per the germline V gene, CDR1 is MDHEN and CDR2 is SYDVKM. V lost 6 bases and J 0 bases, leaving 9 bases between the germline ends. CDR3 length equals 14 residues. The CDR3 DNA follows: TGTGCCAGCAGGTCGTGGGTTAGCAATCAGCCCCAGCATTTT. Its translation: CASRSWVSNQPQHF.

V is TRBV3-1 (or the pseudogene TRBV3-2) and J is TRBJ2-5; D is possibly TRBD2 (6 bases). Trimming shortened V by 4 bases and J by 4 bases, and 13 bases separated the two germline ends. Germline CDR1 and CDR2: LGHDT and YNNKEL (reference sequence). The CDR3 length is 14 residues. The CDR3 sequence: CASSPMTRRETQYF. The DNA for the CDR3 is TGTGCCAGCAGCCCTATGACTAGAAGAGAGACCCAGTACTTC.

Only one count was recorded for this clone. This chain uses TRBV19 with TRBJ2-7; D not resolved. The CDR3 is 13 residues long. The V and J ends lost 9 bases and 2 bases respectively, with 14 bases between them. Per germline, CDR1 LNHDA and CDR2 SQIVND (reference sequence). The DNA of the CDR3 is TGTGCCAGCCAGAATATGGCAACCTACGAGCAGTACTTC. It codes for CASQNMATYEQYF.

The chain uses TRBV30 and TRBJ2-5, with TRBD2 matching over 14 bases. The CDR3 extends over 15 amino acids. Germline V gene lookup returns CDR1 GTSNPN and CDR2 SVGIG (reference sequence). After removal of 5 bases from V and 1 base from J, the junction contained 3 bases not matched to a gene. As DNA, the CDR3 is TGTGCCTGGGGACTAGCGGGGGGCGTCCAAGAGACCCAGTACTTC. This codes for CAWGLAGGVQETQYF.

The table lists this clone with a count of one. The V and J genes are TRBV10-3 and TRBJ2-6; D call uncertain. Trimming took off 2 bases at V and 1 base at J, with 6 bases between the two ends. The V gene's germline CDR1 is ENHRY and CDR2 SYGVKD. The CDR3 sequence is 15 residues long. In nucleotides, the CDR3 is TGTGCCATCAGTGAGGAGTTATCTGGGGCCAACGTCCTGACTTTC. Protein: CAISEELSGANVLTF.

This clone came up once. CDR3 sequence reads: CASSLDREDTQYF. For the CDR3, the DNA is TGTGCCAGCAGCTTGGACAGGGAAGATACGCAGTATTTT. The gene calls are TRBV5-4 and TRBJ2-3, with TRBD1 as a possible D gene (6 bases). Germline V gene data show CDR1 as SGHNT and CDR2 as YYREEE (reference sequence). V was pared by 0 bases and J by 5 bases, with 7 bases between. The CDR3 sequence is 13 residues long.

This sequence joins TRBV13 and TRBJ1-4, with TRBD1 as a possible D gene (6 bases). Germline V gene data show CDR1 as PRHDT and CDR2 as FYEKMQ (reference sequence). Trimming took 3 bases from V and 8 from J, leaving 13 bases between them. The CDR3 covers 14 residues. CDR3 sequence: CASSFSGAQEKLFF. The CDR3 DNA reads TGTGCCAGCAGCTTCTCAGGGGCACAAGAAAAACTGTTTTTT. The whole variable domain, filled in from reference TRBV13 and TRBJ1-4, reads AAGVIQSPRHLIKEKRETATLKCYPIPRHDTVYWYQQGPGQDPQFLISFYEKMQSDKGSIPDRFSAQQFSDYHSELNMSSLELGDSALYFCASSFSGAQEKLFFGSGTQLSVL.

This chain links TRBV9 with TRBJ1-1; TRBD1 might be the D (5 bases). Trimming removed 4 bases from V and 4 bases from J, with 8 bases in between. The CDR3 sequence is 12 residues long. Germline loops: CDR1 SGDLS, CDR2 YYNGEE. Here the CDR3 DNA reads TGTGCCAGCAGCTCAGGGAGCACTGAAGCTTTCTTT. It specifies CASSSGSTEAFF.

The chain uses TRBV13 and TRBJ2-3; 7 bases align to TRBD2. The germline CDR1 and CDR2 sequences are PRHDT and FYEKMQ (reference sequence). The CDR3 runs 17 residues. Trimming at V came to 5 bases and at J to 1 base, leaving 12 bases not matched to a gene. The CDR3 loop is CASSPPLGRAGTDTQYF. The CDR3 DNA reads TGTGCCAGCAGCCCTCCTCTGGGGAGGGCGGGCACAGATACGCAGTATTTT. The whole variable domain, filled in from reference TRBV13 and TRBJ2-3, reads AAGVIQSPRHLIKEKRETATLKCYPIPRHDTVYWYQQGPGQDPQFLISFYEKMQSDKGSIPDRFSAQQFSDYHSELNMSSLELGDSALYFCASSPPLGRAGTDTQYFGPGTRLTVL.